This T cell receptor (beta chain) was identified in a study of cytomegalovirus exposure and HLA in healthy donors. Some clones are missing from TCRdb's copy, which holds only in-frame ones; the method was immunoSEQ multiplex PCR. The sample lists 200,000 or so clones; approximately 88% were seen once. Concerning this clone: Its cognate antigen is unknown.

Broader study findings: Among TCR sequences, most were rare, though some public TCRs appeared in many donors. Listed as cytomegalovirus-associated were over 150 TCR beta chains.

Trimming removed 1 base from V and 5 bases from J; junction bases left unmatched: 6. Looked up from germline, CDR1 is MNHEY and CDR2 is SVGAGI. CDR3 length equals 15 residues. The source is a man between 18 and 35 years old in good health and CMV-seropositive. The chain is built from TRBV6-5 and TRBJ2-7; TRBD1 matches 9 bases. The sample was PBMCs. CDR3 nucleotide sequence: TGTGCCAGCAGTTACTTCGGGACAGGGCGGGACGAGCAGTACTTC. Translation gives CASSYFGTGRDEQYF.